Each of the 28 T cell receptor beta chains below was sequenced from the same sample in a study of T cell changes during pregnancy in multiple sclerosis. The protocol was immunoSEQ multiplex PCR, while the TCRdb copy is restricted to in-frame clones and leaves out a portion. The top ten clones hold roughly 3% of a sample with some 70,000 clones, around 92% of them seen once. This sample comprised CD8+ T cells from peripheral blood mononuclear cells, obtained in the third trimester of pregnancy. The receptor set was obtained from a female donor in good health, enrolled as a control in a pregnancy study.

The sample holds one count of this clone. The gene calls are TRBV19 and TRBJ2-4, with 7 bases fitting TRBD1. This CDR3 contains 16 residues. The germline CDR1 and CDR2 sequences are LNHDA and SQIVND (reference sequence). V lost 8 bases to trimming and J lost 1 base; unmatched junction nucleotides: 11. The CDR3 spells CASGTPGGEAKNIQYF. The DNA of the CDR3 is TGTGCCAGTGGGACCCCAGGGGGTGAGGCCAAAAACATTCAGTACTTC.

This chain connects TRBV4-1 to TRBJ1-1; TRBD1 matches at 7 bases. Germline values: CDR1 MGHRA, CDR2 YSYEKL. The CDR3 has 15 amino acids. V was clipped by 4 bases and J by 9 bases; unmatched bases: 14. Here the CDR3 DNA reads TGCGCCAGCAGCCCCCTGTCAGGGGGAACCTCAAAAGCTTTCTTT. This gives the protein CASSPLSGGTSKAFF.

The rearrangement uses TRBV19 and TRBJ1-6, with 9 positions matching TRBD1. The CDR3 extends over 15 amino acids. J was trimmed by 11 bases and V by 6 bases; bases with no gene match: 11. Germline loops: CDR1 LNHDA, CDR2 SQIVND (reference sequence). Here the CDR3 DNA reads TGTGCCAGTAGAACGACAGGGGGAGGATTGCCACCCCTCCACTTT. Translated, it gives CASRTTGGGLPPLHF.

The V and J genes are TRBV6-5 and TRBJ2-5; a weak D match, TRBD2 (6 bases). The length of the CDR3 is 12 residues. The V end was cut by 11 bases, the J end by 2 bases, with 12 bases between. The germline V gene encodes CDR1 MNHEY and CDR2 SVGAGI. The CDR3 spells CAGGAPQETQYF. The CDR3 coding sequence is TGTGCCGGAGGGGCCCCACAAGAGACCCAGTACTTC.

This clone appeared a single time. The CDR3 sequence is CASSQFPPSSAGELFF. The CDR3 DNA reads as TGTGCCAGCAGCCAATTCCCCCCGTCTTCCGCCGGGGAGCTGTTTTTT. The chain combines TRBV4-2 with TRBJ2-2, with D uncertain. Trimming shortened V by 2 bases and J by 6 bases, and 16 bases separated the two germline ends. The length of the CDR3 is 16 residues. Germline CDR1 reads LGHNA; CDR2 reads YNFKEQ.

CDR3 region: CASSQGYTEAFF. Written as DNA, the CDR3 is TGTGCCAGCAGCCAGGGATACACTGAAGCTTTCTTT. This chain links TRBV6-1 with TRBJ1-1, with D perhaps TRBD1 (5 bases). Trimming took off 6 bases at V and 3 bases at J, with 8 bases between the two ends. The CDR3 is 12 residues long. CDR1 is MNHNS, CDR2 SASEGT, per germline.

CDR3 protein: CASSELSGGVRDTQYF. CDR3 nucleotide sequence: TGTGCCAGCAGCGAATTGAGTGGGGGGGTTAGAGATACGCAGTATTTT. The chain links TRBV9 to TRBJ2-3, with 7 positions matching TRBD2. The CDR3 runs to 16 residues. Trimming took 3 bases from V and 5 from J; bases not matched to a gene: 12. CDR1 SGDLS and CDR2 YYNGEE come from the germline V gene.

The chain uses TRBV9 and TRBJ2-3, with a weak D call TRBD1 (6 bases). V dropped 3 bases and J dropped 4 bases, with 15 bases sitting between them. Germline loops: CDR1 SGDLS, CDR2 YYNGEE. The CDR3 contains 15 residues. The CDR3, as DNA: TGTGCCAGCAGCGAAACAGTGGGGGCCCCAGATACGCAGTATTTT. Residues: CASSETVGAPDTQYF.

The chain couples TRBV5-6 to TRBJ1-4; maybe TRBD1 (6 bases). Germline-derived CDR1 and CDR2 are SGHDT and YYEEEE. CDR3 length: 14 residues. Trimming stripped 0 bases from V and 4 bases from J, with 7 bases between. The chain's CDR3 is CASSLGRGNEKLFF. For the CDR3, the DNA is TGTGCCAGCAGCTTGGGCAGGGGTAATGAAAAACTGTTTTTT.

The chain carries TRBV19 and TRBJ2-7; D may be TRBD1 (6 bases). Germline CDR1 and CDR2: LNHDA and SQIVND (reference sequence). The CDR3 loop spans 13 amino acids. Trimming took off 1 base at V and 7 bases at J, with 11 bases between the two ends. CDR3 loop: CASSIGQAWEQYF. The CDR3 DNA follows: TGTGCCAGTAGTATAGGACAGGCGTGGGAGCAGTACTTC.

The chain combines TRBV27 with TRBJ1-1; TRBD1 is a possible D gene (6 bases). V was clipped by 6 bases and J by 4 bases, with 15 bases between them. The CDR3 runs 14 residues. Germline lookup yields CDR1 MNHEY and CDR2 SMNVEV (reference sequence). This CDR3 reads CASSTGISFTEAFF. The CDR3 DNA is TGTGCCAGCAGCACAGGGATCTCGTTCACTGAAGCTTTCTTT.

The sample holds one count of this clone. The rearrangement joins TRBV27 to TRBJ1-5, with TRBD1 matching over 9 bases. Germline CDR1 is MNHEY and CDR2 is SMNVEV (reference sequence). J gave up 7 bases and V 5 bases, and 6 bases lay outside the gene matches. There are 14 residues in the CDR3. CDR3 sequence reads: CASSTRDRAQPQHF. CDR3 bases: TGTGCCAGCAGTACCCGGGACAGGGCGCAGCCCCAGCATTTT.

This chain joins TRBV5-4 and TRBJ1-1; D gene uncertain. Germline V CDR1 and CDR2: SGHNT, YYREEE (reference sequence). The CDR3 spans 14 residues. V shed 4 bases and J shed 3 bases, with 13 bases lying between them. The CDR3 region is CASSRSHGDTEAFF. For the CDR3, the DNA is TGTGCCAGCAGCAGATCACACGGGGACACTGAAGCTTTCTTT.

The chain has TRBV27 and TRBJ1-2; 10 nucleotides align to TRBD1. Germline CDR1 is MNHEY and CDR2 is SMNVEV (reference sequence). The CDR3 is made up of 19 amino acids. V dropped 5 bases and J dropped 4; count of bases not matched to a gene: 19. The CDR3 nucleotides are TGTGCCAGCAGTAACTCACATCCGGCTGGGACAGGGGCGAGCTATGGCTACACCTTC. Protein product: CASSNSHPAGTGASYGYTF.

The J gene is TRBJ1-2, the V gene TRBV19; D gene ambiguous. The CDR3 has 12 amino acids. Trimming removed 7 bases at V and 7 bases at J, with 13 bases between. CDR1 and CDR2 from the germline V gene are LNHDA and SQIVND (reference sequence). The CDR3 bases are TGTGCCAGTATCGAGGGAATGGGTGGCTACACCTTC. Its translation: CASIEGMGGYTF. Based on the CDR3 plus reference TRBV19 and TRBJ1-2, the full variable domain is DGGITQSPKYLFRKEGQNVTLSCEQNLNHDAMYWYRQDPGQGLRLIYYSQIVNDFQKGDIAEGYSVSREKKESFPLTVTSAQKNPTAFYLCASIEGMGGYTFGSGTRLTVV.

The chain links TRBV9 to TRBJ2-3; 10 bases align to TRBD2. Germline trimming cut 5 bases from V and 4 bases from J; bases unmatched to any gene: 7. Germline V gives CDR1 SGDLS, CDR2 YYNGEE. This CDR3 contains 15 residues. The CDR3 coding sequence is TGTGCCAGCAGAACTTCTAGCGGGGGACCAGATACGCAGTATTTT. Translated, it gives CASRTSSGGPDTQYF.

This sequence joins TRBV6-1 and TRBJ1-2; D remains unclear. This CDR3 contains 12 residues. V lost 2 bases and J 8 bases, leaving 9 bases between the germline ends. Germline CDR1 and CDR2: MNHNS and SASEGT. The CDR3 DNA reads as TGTGCCAGCAGTGAAAACTCTGTGGGCTACACCTTC. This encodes CASSENSVGYTF.

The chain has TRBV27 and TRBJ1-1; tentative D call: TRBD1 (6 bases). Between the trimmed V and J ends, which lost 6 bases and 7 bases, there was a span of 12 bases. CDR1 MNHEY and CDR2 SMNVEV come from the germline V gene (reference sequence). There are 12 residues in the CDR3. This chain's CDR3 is CASSPDRSEAFF. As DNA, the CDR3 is TGTGCCAGCAGCCCTGACAGGAGTGAAGCTTTCTTT.

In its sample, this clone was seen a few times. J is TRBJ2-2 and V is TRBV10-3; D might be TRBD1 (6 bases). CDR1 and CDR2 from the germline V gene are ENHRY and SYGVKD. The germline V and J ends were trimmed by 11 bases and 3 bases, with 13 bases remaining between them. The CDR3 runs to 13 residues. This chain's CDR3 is CALGQMDTGELFF. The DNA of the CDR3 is TGTGCCCTAGGACAGATGGACACCGGGGAGCTGTTTTTT.

The CDR3 here is CASETPVWIGGYTF. CDR3 DNA sequence: TGTGCCAGCGAGACACCGGTCTGGATAGGAGGCTACACCTTC. The chain combines TRBV6-1 with TRBJ1-2; D is ambiguous. V lost 8 bases and J 8 bases, leaving 21 bases between the germline ends. CDR1 and CDR2 from the germline V gene are MNHNS and SASEGT. This CDR3 has 14 amino acids.

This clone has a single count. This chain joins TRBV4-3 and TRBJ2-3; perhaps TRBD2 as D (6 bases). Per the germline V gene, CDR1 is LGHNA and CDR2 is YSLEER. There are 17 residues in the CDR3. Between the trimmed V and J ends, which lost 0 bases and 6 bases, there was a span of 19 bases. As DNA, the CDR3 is TGCGCCAGCAGCCAAGATGAGCGATTGAACCGGGGGGATACGCAGTATTTT. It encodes CASSQDERLNRGDTQYF.

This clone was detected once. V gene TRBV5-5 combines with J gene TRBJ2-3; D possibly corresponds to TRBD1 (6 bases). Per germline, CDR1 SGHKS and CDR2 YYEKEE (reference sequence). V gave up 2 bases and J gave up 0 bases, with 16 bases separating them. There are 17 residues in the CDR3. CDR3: CASSFPGVRSSTDTQYF. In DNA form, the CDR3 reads TGTGCCAGCAGCTTCCCAGGGGTACGGTCTAGCACAGATACGCAGTATTTT.

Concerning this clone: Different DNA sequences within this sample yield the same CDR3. The CDR3 nucleotides read TGTGCCAGCAGCGTAGGGGGACAGGGGGCCTACGAGCAGTACTTC. Residues: CASSVGGQGAYEQYF. This rearrangement joins TRBV9 to TRBJ2-7; 11 bases match TRBD1. Germline CDR1 SGDLS, CDR2 YYNGEE. The CDR3 covers 15 residues. The ends lost 0 bases at V and 2 bases at J; junction bases unmatched: 1.

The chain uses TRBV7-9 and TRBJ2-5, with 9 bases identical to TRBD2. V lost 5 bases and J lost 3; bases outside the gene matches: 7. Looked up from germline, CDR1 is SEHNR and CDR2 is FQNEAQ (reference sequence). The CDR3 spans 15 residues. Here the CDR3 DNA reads TGTGCCAGCAGCCACCCGGGACTAGCCGAAGAGACCCAGTACTTC. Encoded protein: CASSHPGLAEETQYF.

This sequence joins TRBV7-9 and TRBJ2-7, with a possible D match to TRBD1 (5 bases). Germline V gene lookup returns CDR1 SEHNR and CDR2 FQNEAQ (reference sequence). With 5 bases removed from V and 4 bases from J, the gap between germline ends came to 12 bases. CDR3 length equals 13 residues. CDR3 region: CASSPPREYEQYF. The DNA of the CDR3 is TGTGCCAGCAGCCCACCCAGGGAATACGAGCAGTACTTC.

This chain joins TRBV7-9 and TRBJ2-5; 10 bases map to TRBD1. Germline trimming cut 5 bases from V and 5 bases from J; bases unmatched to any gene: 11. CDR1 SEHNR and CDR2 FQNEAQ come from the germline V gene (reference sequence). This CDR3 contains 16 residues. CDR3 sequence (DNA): TGTGCCAGCAGCACCTGGACAGGGGGGACCCGTGAGACCCAGTACTTC. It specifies CASSTWTGGTRETQYF.

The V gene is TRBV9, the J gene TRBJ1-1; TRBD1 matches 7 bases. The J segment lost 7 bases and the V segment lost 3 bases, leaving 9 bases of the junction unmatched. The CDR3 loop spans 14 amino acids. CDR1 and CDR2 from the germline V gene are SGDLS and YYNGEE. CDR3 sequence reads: CASSGLGQDDEAFF. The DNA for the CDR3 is TGTGCCAGCAGCGGGCTAGGACAGGATGATGAAGCTTTCTTT.

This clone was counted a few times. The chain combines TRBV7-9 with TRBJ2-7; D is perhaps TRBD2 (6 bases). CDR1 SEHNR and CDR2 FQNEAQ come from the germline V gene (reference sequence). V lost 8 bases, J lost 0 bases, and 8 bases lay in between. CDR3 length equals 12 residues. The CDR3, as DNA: TGTGCCAGCGGGGGGACCTCCTACGAGCAGTACTTC. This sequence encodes CASGGTSYEQYF.